This T cell receptor beta chain was identified in a study of cytomegalovirus exposure and HLA in healthy donors. Study-wide background: The study's early data release held about 77 million unique TCRs from HLA-typed donors.

CDR1 and CDR2 from the germline V gene are SGHNT and YYREEE (reference sequence). The CDR3 has 20 amino acids. V lost 0 bases, J lost 0 bases, and 24 bases lay in between. Regarding donors, all were healthy bone marrow donors. Overall study results and limits: The study carried out a later analysis of TCR beta sequences. It associated some 17,000 of them with specific HLA alleles at a false discovery rate of 0.05. Later analysis found that TCR beta chains associated with HLA were more clonally expanded than other, equally common chains.

Note on this clone: The antigen is undetermined.

The PCR made use of 60 Vbeta and 13 Jbeta primers. Assay: immunoSEQ multiplex PCR; the TCRdb copy retains only in-frame clones and omits some. The sample carries about 140,000 clones, 80% recorded once. This clonotype was obtained from a man aged 45 to 65 in good health and CMV-seronegative. The chain links TRBV5-4 to TRBJ1-1, with D perhaps TRBD1 (6 bases). Sequenced: PBMCs. The CDR3 region has the DNA TGTGCCAGCAGCTTGGACCCTTGGGGGGGCGTGGGTAGAATGAACACTGAAGCTTTCTTT. Residues: CASSLDPWGGVGRMNTEAFF.